A selection of T cell receptor beta chains follows, all from one sample in a study of shared clonotypes between healthy human individuals. Some clones are missing from TCRdb's copy, which holds only in-frame ones; the method was immunoSEQ multiplex PCR. This table holds about 2.3 million clones, approximately 95% found once. Sequencing was done on a sample of naive CD4+ T cells from PBMCs. These receptors all come from a man aged 18 to 30 in good health. Some clones in this sample may be carry-over from other donors' samples. Both conserved end residues are part of each CDR3. D genes are given only for firm matches. A row's size may be missing; if present it is once, few, many or a size class.

>TRBV5-1|.|TRBJ2-7|once
TGCGCCAGCAGCTTATCGGTGCAGGGCGAGCAGTACTTC
CASSLSVQGEQYF
>TRBV19|TRBD2|TRBJ2-1|.
TGTGCCAGTAGTATCAAGGCGGGAGTCACAAATGAGCAGTTCTTC
CASSIKAGVTNEQFF
>TRBV18|TRBD2|TRBJ2-3|.
TGTGCCAGCTCCCTAAATGGACTAGCGTGGGATACGCAGTATTTT
CASSLNGLAWDTQYF
>TRBV7-2|TRBD2|TRBJ2-5|.
TGTGCCAGCAGCTTTCAAGCTAGCGGGGAGACCCAGTACTTC
CASSFQASGETQYF
>TRBV2|.|TRBJ2-3|.
TGTGCCAGCGGATTCGCGGAGCGCACAGATACGCAGTATTTT
CASGFAERTDTQYF
>TRBV2|TRBD2|TRBJ2-5|.
TGTGCCAGCAGTGAAACACGACTAGCGAAGGGCGCCCAGTACTTC
CASSETRLAKGAQYF
>TRBV7-7|.|TRBJ2-2|once
TGTGCCAGCAGCTTAGAGCCCTCGGGGCACACCGGGGAGCTGTTTTTT
CASSLEPSGHTGELFF
>TRBV19|TRBD2|TRBJ2-1|.
TGTGCCAGTACCCCTGGTGTTAGCGGGAGGTCTGTGCCTCAGTTCTTC
CASTPGVSGRSVPQFF
>TRBV28|.|TRBJ1-1|.
TGTGCCAGCAGTTTACTTCGGCTCGGCACTGAAGCTTTCTTT
CASSLLRLGTEAFF
>TRBV9|.|TRBJ2-7|.
TGTGCCAGCAGCGTGGGCGGGAGACAGGGCGAGCAGTACTTC
CASSVGGRQGEQYF
>TRBV18|.|TRBJ2-1|.
TGTGCCAGCTCCACGGGCGCGAGCTCCTACAATGAGCAGTTCTTC
CASSTGASSYNEQFF
>TRBV10-3|TRBD2|TRBJ2-3|.
TGTGCCATCAGTGAGTCGCTCGGGACTAGCGGGAGAATCACAAATACGCAGTATTTT
CAISESLGTSGRITNTQYF
>TRBV7-2|.|TRBJ2-7|.
TGTGCCAGCAGCTTGGGGGGCGCATCCTACGAGCAGTACTTC
CASSLGGASYEQYF
>TRBV29-1|TRBD1|TRBJ2-2|.
TGCAGCGTTACAGGGGTTAACACCGGGGAGCTGTTTTTT
CSVTGVNTGELFF
>TRBV27|TRBD2|TRBJ2-7|.
TGTGCCAGCAGTTTCGGCCTAGCGGGAGGCCCGTACGAGCAGTACTTC
CASSFGLAGGPYEQYF
>TRBV7-3|.|TRBJ2-2|.
TGTGCCAGCAGCCAAAAAAACACCGGGGAGCTGTTTTTT
CASSQKNTGELFF
>TRBV6-1|TRBD1|TRBJ2-5|.
TGTGCCAGCAGCTTTGACAGGGTCCAAGAGACCCAGTACTTC
CASSFDRVQETQYF
>TRBV7-2|TRBD2|TRBJ2-7|.
TGTGCCAGCAGCCGTCCGGGACTAGGGTCTTACGAGCAGTACTTC
CASSRPGLGSYEQYF
>TRBV5-5|TRBD1|TRBJ1-5|.
TGTGCCAGCAGCTTGGTTTCAGGGGGGGATCAGCCCCAGCATTTT
CASSLVSGGDQPQHF
>TRBV9|TRBD2|TRBJ2-7|.
TGTGCCAGCAGCTCAAGAACCGGGACTAGCTCCTACGAGCAGTACTTC
CASSSRTGTSSYEQYF
>TRBV28|TRBD1|TRBJ2-6|.
TGTGCCAGCAGTTTATGGGGGACAGGGACTGGGGCCAACGTCCTGACTTTC
CASSLWGTGTGANVLTF
>TRBV29-1|.|TRBJ2-1|.
TGCAGCGTTGAGCGTGGGGAGCAGTTCTTC
CSVERGEQFF
>TRBV7-9|TRBD1|TRBJ1-5|once
TGTGCCAGCAGCTTATCCGGACAGGGGTATCAGCCCCAGCATTTT
CASSLSGQGYQPQHF
>TRBV9|.|TRBJ1-3|.
TGTGCCAGCAGCTTCGCAGGGAGGGGGAACACCATATATTTT
CASSFAGRGNTIYF
>TRBV10-3|TRBD1|TRBJ1-3|.
TGTGCCATCAGCGGGGGACAGGGGACTGCTGGAAACACCATATATTTT
CAISGGQGTAGNTIYF
>TRBV28|.|TRBJ2-1|.
TGTGCCAGCAGGTCAGGGGGAGGGTTACGCTCCTACAATGAGCAGTTCTTC
CASRSGGGLRSYNEQFF